Shown below are 8 T cell receptor beta chains from a single sample sequenced in a study of HIV-infected children after antiretroviral therapy interruption (dated by TCRdb to about 2019). The protocol used for the library was 3' RACE. TCRdb lists the instrument as Illumina MiSeq. TCR libraries were constructed from RNA with a 3' RACE protocol that used unique molecular identifiers to correct for PCR amplification bias. TCRdb handled the public reads itself, with Q25 trimming in fastp and clone calling in MiXCR, and kept productive beta chains. CDR3 protein duplicates are merged, each entry listing the most common genes and DNA. The sample table holds more than 85,000 distinct CDR3 sequences, of which 5.5% to 8.5% were seen once. The leading ten clones occupy 0.85% to 1.2% of the sample. The sample's treatment or condition label is to be understood as: PENTA 11 planned treatment interruption arm or continuous ART arm.

The specimen comprised CD45RA+ CD4+ T cells from PBMCs, pooled from several time points, sampled from a donor given antiretroviral therapy, either interrupted or continuous. The sample's cell subset or site, from its label and the paper: naive CD4+ CD45RA+ CD45RO- T cells. The source of these receptors is a pool of human donors with HIV.

The chain joins TRBV20-1 to TRBJ2-5, with a possible D match to TRBD2 (6 bases). Germline V gene data show CDR1 as DFQATT and CDR2 as SNEGSKA (reference sequence). V lost 6 bases and J 5 bases, leaving 13 bases between the germline ends. The CDR3 is 12 residues long. The CDR3 DNA follows: TGCAGTGCAACGGGCGGGGTGGAGACCCAGTACTTC. Its translation: CSATGGVETQYF.

Ten or more counts support this clonotype. The rearrangement joins TRBV10-2 to TRBJ2-1; TRBD2 matches at 9 bases. In germline, CDR1 is WSHSY, CDR2 SAAADI. V shed 7 bases and J 0 bases; nucleotides not matched to a gene: 10. The CDR3 has 17 residues. The CDR3 bases are TGCGCCAGCACAAAAGGCGGCGGGGGGGGCTCCTACAATGAGCAGTTCTTC. This codes for CASTKGGGGGSYNEQFF.

This clonotype was seen a handful of times. The gene calls are TRBV20-1 and TRBJ2-7, with TRBD1 matching 8 bases. The CDR3 runs 12 residues. Germline V gene data show CDR1 as DFQATT and CDR2 as SNEGSKA (reference sequence). V lost 1 base and J lost 7; bases outside the gene matches: 3. CDR3 in amino acids: CSARGRGREQYF. As DNA, the CDR3 is TGCAGTGCTAGAGGCAGGGGGCGGGAGCAGTACTTC.

V usage is TRBV12-3 or TRBV12-4 and J usage is TRBJ1-1, with D perhaps matching TRBD1 (6 bases). The V gene lost 6 bases and the J gene lost 1 base, with 12 bases spanning the gap. The length of the CDR3 is 14 residues. The CDR3 DNA reads TGTGCCAGCAGAACCCGGGGGCCGAACACTGAAGCTTTCTTT. Protein: CASRTRGPNTEAFF.

This chain joins TRBV11-2 and TRBJ2-2; D tentatively fits TRBD1 or TRBD2 (6 bases each). V was cut by 1 base and J by 6 bases, with 12 bases left in between. The germline V gene encodes CDR1 SGHAT and CDR2 FQNNGV. The CDR3 length is 15 residues. CDR3 amino acids: CASSLAGGRAGELFF. CDR3 DNA: TGTGCCAGCAGCTTAGCCGGGGGCAGAGCCGGGGAGCTGTTTTTT.

This clonotype has at least ten counts. The chain links TRBV5-1 to TRBJ2-2, with a possible D match to TRBD2 (5 bases). V lost 2 bases to trimming and J lost 3 bases, with 8 bases between them. This CDR3 has 14 amino acids. Germline V gene sequence: CDR1 SGHRS, CDR2 YFSETQ. Here the CDR3 reads CASSFYGDTGELFF. The CDR3 region has the DNA TGCGCCAGCAGCTTTTACGGGGACACCGGGGAGCTGTTTTTT. Variable domain in full (rest from reference TRBV5-1 and TRBJ2-2): KAGVTQTPRYLIKTRGQQVTLSCSPISGHRSVSWYQQTPGQGLQFLFEYFSETQRNKGNFPGRFSGRQFSNSRSEMNVSTLELGDSALYLCASSFYGDTGELFFGEGSRLTVL.

This clonotype was detected a few times. The CDR3 spells CATSDPRQTNNEQFF. The CDR3 nucleotides read TGTGCCACCAGTGACCCTCGACAGACTAACAATGAGCAGTTCTTC. The chain has TRBV24-1 and TRBJ2-1, with D tentatively TRBD1 or TRBD2 (5 bases each). The CDR3 sequence is 15 residues long. The V gene lost 4 bases and the J gene lost 5 bases, with 14 bases spanning the gap. Per germline, CDR1 KGHDR and CDR2 SFDVKD.

This clonotype was seen many times. This CDR3 is CATSDPGGRNEQYF. The CDR3 coding sequence is TGTGCCACCAGTGATCCGGGCGGGAGGAACGAGCAGTACTTC. The chain is built from TRBV24-1 and TRBJ2-7; TRBD2 matches at 8 bases. Germline CDR1 reads KGHDR; CDR2 reads SFDVKD. Trimming took 3 bases from V and 5 from J; bases not matched to a gene: 5. The CDR3 consists of 14 residues.